This T cell receptor beta chain is from a study of blood T cells in healthy people across ages. Study-wide findings and caveats: Among long-lived donors, naive CD4+ cells were more numerous and diversity higher than in aged donors.

V lost 2 bases to trimming and J lost 8 bases; unmatched junction nucleotides: 5. The length of the CDR3 is 13 residues. CDR1 is LNHNV and CDR2 is YYDKDF in the germline V gene (reference sequence). This clonotype came up once. What it recognizes is unknown. Per sample, no less than 6 micrograms of total RNA were extracted. Through a sample-barcoded 5' primer and a J-beta primer mix, a second PCR was run for about 6 to 12 cycles. TCRdb reanalysed the 5' RACE reads using MiXCR and keeps one entry per CDR3 protein. The sample has some 940,000 distinct CDR3 sequences; approximately 32% are singletons. The same data also contributed to another study, on T cells of mothers and their children. Per that study: Donors were a few healthy Caucasian mothers and their six children. Per mother, over 9 million TCR beta CDR3 reads were obtained; per child, about 3 million.

This TCR derives from a woman between 40 and 50 years old in good health. Sample: blood. The V and J genes are TRBV15 and TRBJ1-2, with 7 bases aligning to TRBD1. The CDR3 DNA is TGTGCCACCAGCAGACCGACAGGGACCGGCTACACCTTC. It yields the protein CATSRPTGTGYTF.